The source of this TCR beta chain is a study of early T cells in non-severe SARS-CoV-2 infection. Study as a whole: The study sequenced bulk RNA from unsorted whole blood, with chains unpaired.

Regarding this clonotype: What it recognizes is unknown.

The study, taken as a whole, reports: In VDJdb matching, anti-spike CD8 responses were favored while private and CD4 specificities went missing.

Individual cDNA molecules were tagged with unique molecular identifiers. From the 5' RACE reads, TCRdb called clonotypes with MiXCR, one entry per CDR3 protein. The sample holds more than 55,000 distinct CDR3 sequences, approximately 6% seen once. V was clipped by 2 bases and J by 5 bases, with 6 bases between them. The length of the CDR3 is 13 residues. Germline lookup yields CDR1 SGHAT and CDR2 FQNNGV. The input for sequencing was whole blood, taken at baseline. V usage is TRBV11-2 and J usage is TRBJ1-4, with D hard to call. The clonotype was recovered from an adult who was a healthcare worker with PCR-confirmed SARS-CoV-2 infection or an uninfected control (not recorded which). Here the CDR3 reads CASSLNGNEKLFF. DNA for the CDR3: TGTGCCAGCAGCTTAAACGGGAATGAAAAACTGTTTTTT. The whole variable domain, remainder taken from reference TRBV11-2 and TRBJ1-4, is EAGVAQSPRYKIIEKRQSVAFWCNPISGHATLYWYQQILGQGPKLLIQFQNNGVVDDSQLPKDRFSAERLKGVDSTLKIQPAKLEDSAVYLCASSLNGNEKLFFGSGTQLSVL.